A single sample is the source of the 4 T cell receptor beta chains below, sequenced in a study of identical twins. TCRdb passed the 5' RACE reads through MiXCR, listing each CDR3 protein once. The table shows 250,000 or so distinct CDR3 sequences, with about 13% occurring only once. This sample was shared with a second study, whose subject was yellow fever vaccine responses in identical twins.

The sample comprised memory (CD45RO+) T cells sorted from blood. Receptors originate from a young woman in good health.

This clonotype has a count of ten or more. This chain links TRBV15 with TRBJ2-2, with 10 bases aligning to TRBD1. Per the germline V gene, CDR1 is LNHNV and CDR2 is YYDKDF (reference sequence). CDR3 length equals 14 residues. After removal of 3 bases from V and 6 bases from J, the junction contained 1 base not matched to a gene. The CDR3 nucleotides are TGTGCCACCAGCAGTGGACAGGGGGCCGGGGAGCTGTTTTTT. This encodes CATSSGQGAGELFF.

This clonotype was counted once. This chain uses TRBV20-1 with TRBJ2-5; the D gene is possibly TRBD1 (6 bases). The CDR3 length is 12 residues. Germline V lookup: CDR1 DFQATT, CDR2 SNEGSKA (reference sequence). V lost 6 bases, J lost 1 base, and 9 bases lay in between. CDR3 nucleotide sequence: TGCAGTGCCGACAGGCTCCAAGAGACCCAGTACTTC. It is translated as CSADRLQETQYF.

This clonotype was seen repeatedly, ten times or more. This rearrangement joins TRBV5-1 to TRBJ1-4, with D possibly being TRBD1 (6 bases). The CDR3 loop spans 15 amino acids. Germline assignment: CDR1 SGHRS and CDR2 YFSETQ. Trimming shortened V by 4 bases and J by 7 bases, and 17 bases separated the two germline ends. The CDR3 is CASSTTGNSLEKLFF. The CDR3 DNA follows: TGCGCCAGCAGCACAACAGGGAACTCTCTTGAAAAACTGTTTTTT.

This clonotype was seen at least ten times. The CDR3 region is CASSQVPGQHTGELFF. Here the CDR3 DNA reads TGTGCCAGCAGCCAAGTTCCGGGACAGCACACCGGGGAGCTGTTTTTT. This chain links TRBV4-2 with TRBJ2-2, with TRBD1 identical over 7 bases. This CDR3 is built from 16 residues. V lost 1 base to trimming and J lost 3 bases; unmatched junction nucleotides: 5. CDR1 and CDR2 (germline): LGHNA, YNFKEQ.